A single TCR beta chain is shown here with its context. These data originate in a study of technical replicates of blood from several donors. Assay used: immunoSEQ multiplex PCR; TCRdb lists only in-frame clones, some missing. The sample carries about 99,000 clones, 95% recorded once. The V and J ends lost 1 base and 4 bases respectively, with 11 bases between them. CDR1 is MNHNS and CDR2 is SASEGT in the germline V gene. This CDR3 spans 15 amino acids. This receptor was obtained from a human donor in good health. The sequencing sample was made of T cells isolated from PBMCs. This chain uses TRBV6-1 with TRBJ1-3, with D unclear. CDR3: CASSEERGSGNTIYF. The DNA for the CDR3 is TGTGCCAGCAGTGAAGAACGGGGATCCGGAAACACCATATATTTT.